The following is a TCR beta chain sequence with its context. Its antigen is still unknown. Nothing much larger sits one base from this clone, and base qualities are not available. The data originate from a study of OX40 agonist ivuxolimab in advanced cancers. In terms of the full investigation: Ivuxolimab, which targeted the costimulatory receptor OX40 (CD134), was an agonistic, fully human IgG2 monoclonal antibody. Intravenous ivuxolimab was administered to patients every 2 weeks at six dose levels: 0.01, 0.1, 0.3, 1.5, 3 and 10 mg/kg. Of the roughly 52 dose-escalation patients, hepatocellular carcinoma was present in about 20, melanoma in roughly 15, renal cell carcinoma in 9 and head and neck cancer in 9. In the dose-escalation cohort, about four fifths of patients were male, and the mean age was 60 years with a range of about 20 to 90. Prior anti-PD-1, anti-PD-L1 or anti-CTLA-4 therapy was permitted, and roughly two fifths of dose-escalation patients had received checkpoint inhibitors. Three dose-escalation patients achieved partial responses, one with hepatocellular carcinoma and two with cutaneous melanoma. Peripheral TCRbeta sequencing was intended to test whether TCR sequence diversity was altered and clonal T-cell expansion was caused by ivuxolimab. The paper covers the monotherapy dose-escalation part of the phase I ivuxolimab trial, which included N of about 56 patients. The full study reports these points: Which antigens the clonally expanded peripheral T cells were specific for was not determined. Low levels of normalized T-cell clonal expansion were also seen in some nonresponding patients. After ivuxolimab, expanded clones were on average more numerous among CD8+ T cells than among CD4+ T cells. In partial responders in the 0.1-3.0 mg/kg groups, normalized peripheral clonal expansion was found to be among the lowest, especially among CD8+ T cells. At doses from 0.1 to 3.0 mg/kg, clonal expansion was seen in both CD4+ and CD8+ blood T cells between baseline and week 6.

The trial excluded patients who had a history of autoimmune disease or were on systemic immunosuppression. Peripheral blood for TCR sequencing was collected from all dose cohorts at baseline, on cycle 4 day 1, and on cycle 7 day 1. Samples were obtained from an open-label, multicenter, first-in-human phase I dose-escalation trial of ivuxolimab. Adults with locally advanced or metastatic head and neck squamous cell, hepatocellular, melanoma or renal cell carcinoma were enrolled in the trial. Before TCR sequencing, CD4+ T cells and CD8+ T cells were sorted from peripheral blood as separate populations. To sequence the TCRbeta CDR3 region, genomic DNA was isolated from the sorted cells. TCRbeta CDR3 regions were sequenced using the immunoSEQ Assay. The immuneACCESS repertoire file appears here via TCRdb, limited to in-frame rearrangements. These files lack a portion of the clones; in checked studies, under half of the deficit traces to unresolved V genes, and the cause of the others is not known. This sample has 100,000 to 150,000 clones in its table, and just under 95% of those were observed once. The ten largest make up 0.7% to 0.85% of the sample.

Based on the germline V gene, the CDR1 and CDR2 sequences are MDHEN and SYDVKM. Counted from cysteine to phenylalanine, this CDR3 has 14 amino acids. The entry retains the CDR3 DNA only, 42 bases that are in frame from base 1. For this chain, trimming is 8 bases at the V end and 0 bases at the J end, and the number of junction bases without a gene match is 6. The rearrangement combines TRBV28 with TRBJ2-7; 8 of the junction bases match TRBD1. The clonotype originates from an adult with an advanced solid tumor such as melanoma, head and neck, liver or kidney cancer. This material consisted of CD4+ or CD8+ T cells sorted from blood, taken in a trial of the OX40 agonist ivuxolimab. The DNA sequence is as follows: TGTGCCAGCCATTCCGGACAGGGCTCCTACGAGCAGTACTTC. The encoded protein is CASHSGQGSYEQYF.